This is a list of T cell receptor beta chains from one sample in a study of control samples from healthy donors and cancer patients. Repertoires were generated with immunoSEQ multiplex PCR, while TCRdb's copy carries only in-frame clones and drops some. The sample holds about 160,000 clones, approximately 90% seen once. Sequencing was carried out using blood. These receptors originate from a man aged 30-40 years in good health. Each CDR3 is given with its conserved first and last residue.

v_call	j_call	cdr3_aa
TRBV28	TRBJ2-7	CASSFYRHTNEQYF
TRBV28	TRBJ1-1	CATINKFEAFF
TRBV9	TRBJ2-1	CASSVGRQTSGNEQFF
TRBV4-1	TRBJ1-1	CASSQVKQGYTEAFF
TRBV27	TRBJ1-2	CASRAPGGSNYGYTF
TRBV4-3	TRBJ1-2	CASSQGGLDYGYTF
TRBV15	TRBJ2-5	CATSRGGRETQYF
TRBV9	TRBJ2-5	CASSAGQGWETQYF
TRBV14	TRBJ2-5	CASSQPGLAGVPQETQYF
TRBV7-2	TRBJ2-3	CASSVVGRGNTDTQYF
TRBV7-2	TRBJ1-2	CASSQNRYGYTF
TRBV4-1	TRBJ2-2	CASSPDADRDTGELFF
TRBV18	TRBJ2-1	CASSPRGGSAYNEQFF
TRBV25-1	TRBJ2-1	CASTPGGAHGEQFF
TRBV7-9	TRBJ1-5	CASSLMGSNQPQHF
TRBV2	TRBJ1-5	CASSDGGPSNQPQHF
TRBV4-2	TRBJ1-4	CASSPPGGRREKLFF
TRBV5-1	TRBJ2-3	CASSFVRLTDTQYF
TRBV7-9	TRBJ2-7	CASSSPRIASNYEQYF
TRBV5-8	TRBJ1-4	CASSHRGLGGEKLFF
TRBV6-5	TRBJ2-5	CASSSAWTQYF
TRBV5-5	TRBJ1-1	CASSQNRGVAFF
TRBV9	TRBJ1-4	CASSVGDSQPNEKLFF
TRBV6-5	TRBJ1-1	CASRFRGLGPTEAFF
TRBV6-1	TRBJ1-1	CASSEQGLGNTEAFF
TRBV21-1	TRBJ2-7	CASSKFGSSYEQYF
TRBV5-5	TRBJ1-1	CASSPDSYTEAFF
TRBV10-3	TRBJ1-4	CAISETGSGTGREKLFF
TRBV5-1	TRBJ2-7	CASSLVGGGGTYEQYF
TRBV7-9	TRBJ1-5	CASSPGLGNQPQHF
TRBV7-6	TRBJ1-1	CASRTANTEAFF
TRBV5-5	TRBJ1-5	CASCPTGGRNQPQHF
TRBV4-1	TRBJ1-2	CASSQGGLGTGAGYGYTF
TRBV6-5	TRBJ1-2	CASRPGQQNGYTF
TRBV7-9	TRBJ2-1	CASSSLAGSYNEQFF
TRBV7-6	TRBJ2-6	CASSLGSLSGANVLTF
TRBV6-2/TRBV6-3	TRBJ1-2	CASSSRGPTQGYGYTF
TRBV12-3/TRBV12-4	TRBJ2-2	CASSFPGELFF